These 28 T cell receptor beta chains originate from one sample sequenced in a study of T cells in Graves' hyperthyroidism and ophthalmopathy. What was amplified from RNA transcripts were TCR beta CDR3 regions. RT-PCR in the first round (using the HTBI primer set) targeted the TCR CDR3. TCRdb used MiXCR to reprocess the multiplex PCR reads, holding one entry per CDR3 protein. The sample shows just under 750,000 distinct CDR3 sequences, 30% to 40% of them seen only once. Specimen: blood. Receptor source: a woman in her thirties or forties with Graves' hyperthyroidism.

In its sample, this clonotype was seen many times. The chain couples TRBV19 to TRBJ2-7; 10 bases line up with TRBD2. J lost 0 bases, V lost 4 bases, and 3 bases had no gene match. There are 15 residues in the CDR3. Germline lookup yields CDR1 LNHDA and CDR2 SQIVND (reference sequence). As DNA, the CDR3 is TGTGCCAGTAGTACATGGACTAGCGGCTCCTACGAGCAGTACTTC. This gives the protein CASSTWTSGSYEQYF.

Notes on this clonotype: The junction departs from germline at one end; a sequencing error may be responsible. The V gene is TRBV5-1, the J gene TRBJ2-5; D uncertain. The CDR3 is 15 amino acids. Germline CDR1 SGHRS, CDR2 YFSETQ. The CDR3 here is CASSLAVGNQETLYF. CDR3 nucleotide sequence: TGCGCCAGCAGCTTGGCGGTGGGAAACCAAGAGACCCTGTACTTC.

DNA for the CDR3: TGCAGTGCTAGAGATAGTCGGGGGAATTCACCCCTCCACTTT. Translated: CSARDSRGNSPLHF. This chain links TRBV20-1 with TRBJ1-6, with a tentative D call TRBD1 (5 bases). CDR3 length: 14 residues. The germline CDR1 and CDR2 sequences are DFQATT and SNEGSKA (reference sequence). V was trimmed by 0 bases and J by 7 bases, leaving 10 bases between them.

This clonotype was recorded at least ten times. V is TRBV7-2 and J is TRBJ1-1; tentatively, D is TRBD1 (6 bases). CDR3 size: 12 residues. Germline V gene lookup returns CDR1 SGHTA and CDR2 FQGNSA. The germline V and J ends were trimmed by 1 base and 11 bases, with 11 bases remaining between them. CDR3 loop: CASSLGAGAAFF. For the CDR3, the DNA is TGTGCCAGCAGCTTAGGAGCAGGGGCCGCTTTCTTT.

A remark on this clonotype: An end of the junction does not agree with germline; a read error may underlie this. CDR3 bases: TGTGCCAGCAGTTCGGGGTTCCTTGGAAACACCATATATTTT. The encoded protein is CASSSGFLGNTIYF. The rearrangement joins TRBV10-3 to TRBJ1-3, with unresolved D. CDR1 and CDR2 from the germline V gene are ENHRY and SYGVKD. The CDR3 covers 14 residues.

The chain joins TRBV6-4 to TRBJ2-7, with no clear D. CDR1 and CDR2 (germline): MRHNA, SNTAGT. This CDR3 is built from 15 residues. Trimming cost V 4 bases and J 6 bases, with 19 bases left between them. This CDR3 is CASSALELTLGEQYF. CDR3 in DNA: TGTGCCAGCAGTGCACTCGAGCTAACATTGGGCGAGCAGTACTTC.

This chain links TRBV28 with TRBJ1-1, with D perhaps matching TRBD1 (6 bases). Trimming left V 8 bases short and J 2 bases short, with 12 bases between. The CDR3 is 13 amino acids. CDR1 MDHEN and CDR2 SYDVKM come from the germline V gene. The CDR3 sequence is CASCLRGNTEAFF. The CDR3 coding sequence is TGTGCCAGCTGCCTCAGGGGCAACACTGAAGCTTTCTTT.

The J gene is TRBJ2-7, the V gene TRBV11-2; D may be TRBD1 (6 bases). Trimming left V 11 bases short and J 4 bases short, with 15 bases between. Per the germline V gene, CDR1 is SGHAT and CDR2 is FQNNGV. The CDR3 contains 12 residues. As DNA, the CDR3 is TGTGCCTGGAGCCATCAGGGGTACGAGCAGTACTTC. This translates into CAWSHQGYEQYF.

There are a few counts of this clonotype. The chain joins TRBV6-1 to TRBJ1-5; D is unclear. V was trimmed by 2 bases and J by 4 bases, leaving 6 bases between them. The CDR3 runs to 13 residues. Germline V gene data show CDR1 as MNHNS and CDR2 as SASEGT. This CDR3 is CASSELLNQPQHF. The CDR3 DNA is TGTGCCAGCAGTGAATTATTGAATCAGCCCCAGCATTTT.

This clonotype has a count of ten or more. The rearrangement joins TRBV7-2 to TRBJ1-5; tentatively, D is TRBD1 (5 bases). The germline V and J ends were trimmed by 1 base and 2 bases, with 6 bases remaining between them. The germline gives CDR1 SGHTA, CDR2 FQGNSA. The CDR3 contains 14 residues. CDR3 bases: TGTGCCAGCAGCTTAGTGGGGGGCAATCAGCCCCAGCATTTT. This codes for CASSLVGGNQPQHF.

This sequence joins TRBV6-1 and TRBJ2-7; 12 nucleotides align to TRBD2. The CDR3 runs 15 residues. The V gene's germline CDR1 is MNHNS and CDR2 SASEGT. Trimming took 5 bases from V and 3 from J; bases not matched to a gene: 5. The CDR3 DNA is TGTGCCAGCAGTATAAGACTAGCGGGAGTCTACGAGCAGTACTTC. Translation gives CASSIRLAGVYEQYF.

Remarks on this clonotype: Relative to the germline gene, one junction end is altered; a read error may explain this. The V call is TRBV5-5, the J call TRBJ2-7, with 11 nucleotides matching TRBD1. Germline CDR1 is SGHKS and CDR2 is YYEKEE (reference sequence). There are 16 residues in the CDR3. This chain's CDR3 is CASSASGTGGRDEQYF. The CDR3 DNA is TGCGCCAGCAGCGCCTCCGGGACAGGGGGTCGCGACGAGCAGTACTTC.

This clonotype was recorded a few times. This chain links TRBV7-9 with TRBJ1-2; TRBD1 agrees at 7 bases. V lost 1 base and J lost 0; bases outside the gene matches: 8. CDR1 is SEHNR, CDR2 FQNEAQ, per germline (reference sequence). CDR3 length: 17 amino acids. In nucleotides, the CDR3 is TGTGCCAGCAGCTTAGAAGGGACAGTTACTACTAACTATGGCTACACCTTC. Protein: CASSLEGTVTTNYGYTF.

This chain's CDR3 is CSAPGGTAPDTQYF. CDR3 nucleotides: TGCAGTGCACCAGGGGGCACGGCCCCAGATACGCAGTATTTT. The rearrangement joins TRBV20-1 to TRBJ2-3, with 8 positions matching TRBD1. There are 14 residues in the CDR3. J gave up 4 bases and V 6 bases, and 9 bases lay outside the gene matches. Per the germline V gene, CDR1 is DFQATT and CDR2 is SNEGSKA (reference sequence).

Points on this clonotype: Given a much more abundant clone one base away, this may be a read error. The chain links TRBV5-6 to TRBJ2-5; D uncertain. The CDR3 runs to 11 residues. Trimming shortened V by 6 bases and J by 7 bases, and 10 bases separated the two germline ends. Germline V CDR1 and CDR2: SGHDT, YYEEEE. CDR3 sequence: CASTFGGTQYF. In nucleotides, the CDR3 is TGTGCCAGCACCTTCGGTGGGACCCAGTACTTC.

The chain links TRBV12-3 or TRBV12-4 to TRBJ1-3; D remains ambiguous. The CDR3 has 14 amino acids. V was shortened by 8 bases and J by 3 bases, with 14 bases between the two germline ends. CDR3 amino acids: CASRRLNFGNTIYF. CDR3 coding DNA: TGTGCCAGCCGACGATTAAATTTTGGAAACACCATATATTTT.

Comment on this clonotype: At one end the junction does not follow the germline gene, possibly because of a read error. The genes are TRBV7-2 and TRBJ2-2; TRBD1 agrees at 7 bases. Per the germline V gene, CDR1 is SGHTA and CDR2 is FQGNSA. The CDR3 sequence is 20 residues long. CDR3 in amino acids: CASSQVKGDRERRGGGELFF. Written as DNA, the CDR3 is TGCGCCAGCAGCCAGGTCAAGGGCGACAGGGAACGACGAGGCGGCGGGGAGCTGTTTTTT.

Concerning this clonotype itself: A single base separates this from a much larger clone, so it may be a read error. Because it lacks the conserved phenylalanine or tryptophan at the end, this CDR3 is likely a read error. The chain links TRBV19 to TRBJ1-5; D is uncertain. V lost 5 bases and J lost 7, with 12 bases in between. This CDR3 has 13 residues. The V gene's germline CDR1 is LNHDA and CDR2 SQIVND (reference sequence). In DNA form, the CDR3 reads TGTGCCAGTAGTCAGAGCACCGGACAGCCCCAGCATCTT. The encoded protein is CASSQSTGQPQHL.

There are many counts of this clonotype. The CDR3 sequence is CASSILAGVLGELFF. Here the CDR3 DNA reads TGTGCCAGTTCGATCCTAGCGGGAGTACTCGGGGAGCTGTTTTTT. The gene calls are TRBV19 and TRBJ2-2; the match to TRBD2 covers 10 bases. The J segment lost 7 bases and the V segment lost 8 bases, leaving 10 bases of the junction unmatched. The CDR3 has 15 residues. Looked up from germline, CDR1 is LNHDA and CDR2 is SQIVND (reference sequence).

This clonotype has more than one count but fewer than ten. This chain joins TRBV2 and TRBJ2-2; 10 bases agree with TRBD2. Germline CDR1 is SNHLY and CDR2 is FYNNEI. V was pared by 10 bases and J by 5 bases, with 7 bases of the junction left unmatched. This CDR3 comprises 14 residues. Here the CDR3 reads CATLAGGGTGELFF. The CDR3, as DNA: TGTGCCACCTTAGCGGGAGGAGGAACCGGGGAGCTGTTTTTT.

The chain employs TRBV6-6 and TRBJ1-1; D remains ambiguous. V lost 6 bases and J 10 bases, leaving 15 bases between the germline ends. Germline-derived CDR1 and CDR2 are MNHNY and SVGAGI (reference sequence). The CDR3 runs 12 residues. CDR3 protein: CASSGGGQTAFF. DNA of the CDR3: TGTGCCAGCAGCGGCGGAGGGCAAACAGCTTTCTTT.

The chain has TRBV10-3 and TRBJ2-2, with D possibly being TRBD2 (5 bases). Trimming removed 2 bases from V and 7 bases from J, with 5 bases in between. Germline V gives CDR1 ENHRY, CDR2 SYGVKD. CDR3 size: 12 residues. CDR3 sequence reads: CAISETSGELFF. The CDR3 region has the DNA TGTGCCATCAGTGAGACTAGCGGGGAGCTGTTTTTT.

This clonotype was counted at least ten times. The chain has TRBV10-2 and TRBJ1-3; possibly TRBD1 for D (6 bases). The V end was cut by 3 bases, the J end by 0 bases, with 12 bases between. The CDR3 loop spans 16 amino acids. Germline values: CDR1 WSHSY, CDR2 SAAADI. CDR3 bases: TGCGCCAGCAGTGATGAGGGGGGCTTCTCTGGAAACACCATATATTTT. This encodes CASSDEGGFSGNTIYF.

The CDR3 is CASSTEYTEAFF. DNA for the CDR3: TGTGCCAGCAGTACAGAATACACTGAAGCTTTCTTT. The rearrangement uses TRBV12-3 or TRBV12-4 and TRBJ1-1; D is unresolved. The V end lost 5 bases, the J end lost 3 bases, and 7 bases lay between the germline ends. CDR3 length: 12 amino acids.

Comments on this clonotype: Because it lacks the conserved phenylalanine or tryptophan at the end, this CDR3 is likely a read error. The limits of the CDR3 on the DNA are not certain, so only TCRdb's listed CDR3 is given. V is TRBV10-3 and J is TRBJ1-5. The CDR3 sequence runs 8 residues, both termini included. The germline CDR1 and CDR2 sequences are ENHRY and SYGVKD. CDR3 sequence: CAISAQGG.

This clonotype has at least ten counts. The V and J genes are TRBV20-1 and TRBJ1-1; no definite D call. Trimming took off 0 bases at V and 6 bases at J, with 17 bases between the two ends. Germline V CDR1 and CDR2: DFQATT, SNEGSKA (reference sequence). CDR3 length equals 15 residues. The CDR3 loop is CSARDGRSGRPEAFF. DNA for the CDR3: TGCAGTGCTAGAGATGGCAGGTCCGGTCGTCCTGAAGCTTTCTTT.

Concerning this clonotype itself: A read error may be the cause here, since a much bigger clone is one base away. This sequence joins TRBV7-2 and TRBJ1-1; D unresolved. The V end was cut by 3 bases, the J end by 4 bases, with 12 bases between. Germline V gene data show CDR1 as SGHTA and CDR2 as FQGNSA. The CDR3 sequence is 14 residues long. The CDR3 sequence is CASSFKDMSTEAFF. The CDR3 DNA sequence: TGTGCCAGCAGCTTTAAAGACATGAGCACTGAAGCTTTCTTT.

This sequence joins TRBV7-9 and TRBJ1-2, with D tentatively TRBD1 (5 bases). Trimming took off 4 bases at V and 8 bases at J, with 20 bases between the two ends. This CDR3 contains 15 residues. Germline loops: CDR1 SEHNR, CDR2 FQNEAQ (reference sequence). CDR3 sequence reads: CASSWRQIGSRGYTF. CDR3 sequence (DNA): TGTGCCAGCAGCTGGAGACAGATTGGGAGTAGGGGCTACACCTTC.